The 25 T cell receptor beta chains below were found in one sample sequenced in a study of cytomegalovirus exposure and HLA in healthy donors. In the PCR, 60 Vbeta and 13 Jbeta primers were used. Profiling relied on immunoSEQ multiplex PCR, and the TCRdb table lists in-frame clones only, not all of them. The sample holds approximately 210,000 clones; approximately 80% are singletons and the top ten take roughly 10%. Sequenced sample: PBMCs. These receptors were obtained from a woman aged 50 to 60 in good health and CMV-seropositive.

This rearrangement joins TRBV6-5 to TRBJ1-1; tentatively, D is TRBD1 (5 bases). The germline V and J ends were trimmed by 0 bases and 1 base, with 12 bases remaining between them. The germline V gene has CDR1 MNHEY and CDR2 SVGAGI. The CDR3 totals 16 residues. CDR3 amino acids: CASSYSGGRPNTEAFF. The CDR3 DNA reads as TGTGCCAGCAGTTACTCGGGGGGACGGCCGAACACTGAAGCTTTCTTT.

This clone came up once. The genes are TRBV20-1 and TRBJ1-1; 7 bases align to TRBD1. V dropped 2 bases and J dropped 7; count of bases not matched to a gene: 1. Germline loops: CDR1 DFQATT, CDR2 SNEGSKA (reference sequence). The CDR3 runs 11 residues. CDR3 sequence: CSARRDSEAFF. CDR3 DNA sequence: TGCAGTGCTAGACGGGACAGTGAAGCTTTCTTT.

V is TRBV27 and J is TRBJ2-7; D is uncertain. The germline V and J ends were trimmed by 6 bases and 6 bases, with 9 bases remaining between them. The CDR3 runs 11 residues. CDR1 is MNHEY and CDR2 is SMNVEV in the germline V gene (reference sequence). CDR3 amino acids: CASSRRGEQYF. The CDR3 DNA is TGTGCCAGCAGCCGACGAGGCGAGCAGTACTTC.

V usage is TRBV5-1 and J usage is TRBJ2-2; 7 positions agree with TRBD2. The germline V gene encodes CDR1 SGHRS and CDR2 YFSETQ. Trimming cost V 0 bases and J 4 bases; bases outside gene matches: 6. The CDR3 is 16 residues long. The CDR3: CASSLVGGLTTGELFF. The CDR3 DNA follows: TGCGCCAGCAGCTTGGTGGGGGGGTTGACCACCGGGGAGCTGTTTTTT. The complete variable domain, with remaining parts taken from reference TRBV5-1 and TRBJ2-2, reads KAGVTQTPRYLIKTRGQQVTLSCSPISGHRSVSWYQQTPGQGLQFLFEYFSETQRNKGNFPGRFSGRQFSNSRSEMNVSTLELGDSALYLCASSLVGGLTTGELFFGEGSRLTVL.

In this sample, this clone turned up once. The gene calls are TRBV5-1 and TRBJ1-1; D might be TRBD1 (5 bases). Trimming left V 3 bases short and J 1 base short, with 10 bases between. The CDR3 sequence is 14 residues long. Germline values: CDR1 SGHRS, CDR2 YFSETQ. Written as DNA, the CDR3 is TGCGCCAGCAGCTCTTGGGACTGGAACACTGAAGCTTTCTTT. Protein: CASSSWDWNTEAFF.

The rearrangement uses TRBV27 and TRBJ1-2; TRBD1 matches 7 bases. The CDR3 covers 15 residues. After removal of 0 bases from V and 2 bases from J, the junction contained 3 bases not matched to a gene. Per germline, CDR1 MNHEY and CDR2 SMNVEV (reference sequence). CDR3 region: CASSLSAGGNYGYTF. The CDR3 DNA reads as TGTGCCAGCAGTTTATCGGCAGGGGGAAACTATGGCTACACCTTC.

The CDR3 is CATSLDRTQETQYF. The CDR3 bases are TGTGCCACCAGCCTAGACAGGACCCAAGAGACCCAGTACTTC. The rearrangement uses TRBV15 and TRBJ2-5, with D perhaps matching TRBD1 (6 bases). The CDR3 is 14 residues long. Trimming left V 5 bases short and J 1 base short, with 11 bases between. From germline, CDR1 is LNHNV and CDR2 YYDKDF (reference sequence).

V gene TRBV10-3 combines with J gene TRBJ2-7; perhaps TRBD1 as D (6 bases). The germline CDR1 and CDR2 sequences are ENHRY and SYGVKD. This CDR3 contains 14 residues. V was trimmed by 10 bases and J by 1 base, leaving 17 bases between them. CDR3 bases: TGTGCCAGCCGTCTTTGGGGGCAGTCCTACGAGCAGTACTTC. Protein: CASRLWGQSYEQYF.

V is TRBV5-1 and J is TRBJ2-2; 14 nucleotides align to TRBD2. The germline gives CDR1 SGHRS, CDR2 YFSETQ. This CDR3 contains 17 residues. With 4 bases clipped from V and 4 bases from J, the junction kept 6 bases outside the gene matches. The chain's CDR3 is CASSQGLAGDRTGELFF. CDR3 sequence (DNA): TGCGCCAGCAGCCAGGGACTAGCGGGGGACCGCACCGGGGAGCTGTTTTTT.

For the CDR3, the DNA is TGTGCCTGGAGCTCGGGACAGGGGGACTACGAGCAGTACTTC. Its protein product is CAWSSGQGDYEQYF. V usage is TRBV30 and J usage is TRBJ2-7, with TRBD1 matching over 11 bases. CDR1 is GTSNPN, CDR2 SVGIG, per germline (reference sequence). Unmatched junction bases numbered 4, after V lost 3 bases and J lost 3 bases. The CDR3 extends over 14 amino acids.

This clone has a single count. A junction boundary mismatches the germline segment, possibly from a read error. The chain joins TRBV7-9 to TRBJ1-2, with 9 bases fitting TRBD1. CDR3 length: 16 amino acids. Germline V lookup: CDR1 SEHNR, CDR2 FQNEAQ (reference sequence). CDR3 in amino acids: CSSSTPRTGDNYGYTF. The CDR3 DNA reads TGTTCCAGCAGCACCCCGAGGACAGGGGATAACTATGGCTACACCTTC.

The chain links TRBV6-6 to TRBJ1-5; D is possibly TRBD1 (6 bases). V was trimmed by 2 bases and J by 3 bases, leaving 11 bases between them. Per the germline V gene, CDR1 is MNHNY and CDR2 is SVGAGI (reference sequence). This CDR3 has 15 residues. The CDR3 spells CASSYEGGINQPQHF. In DNA, the CDR3 is TGTGCCAGCAGTTACGAGGGGGGGATCAATCAGCCCCAGCATTTT.

V and J are TRBV15 and TRBJ2-7, with a tentative D call TRBD1 (6 bases). The CDR3 loop spans 13 amino acids. V was shortened by 5 bases and J by 3 bases, with 11 bases between the two germline ends. Per the germline V gene, CDR1 is LNHNV and CDR2 is YYDKDF (reference sequence). The CDR3 sequence is CATSGQGNYEQYF. As DNA, the CDR3 is TGTGCCACCAGCGGGCAGGGGAACTACGAGCAGTACTTC.

Of note for this clone: At one of its ends the junction is not consistent with the germline gene, which may arise from a read error. This sequence joins TRBV29-1 and TRBJ2-5, with D tentatively TRBD1 (6 bases). The CDR3 extends over 14 amino acids. Germline CDR1 SQVTM, CDR2 ANQGSEA. The CDR3 is CSVEKGELQEAQYF. The CDR3 DNA reads TGCAGCGTTGAGAAGGGGGAACTCCAAGAGGCCCAGTACTTC. The variable domain in full, completed from reference TRBV29-1 and TRBJ2-5, reads SAVISQKPSRDICQRGTSLTIQCQVDSQVTMMFWYRQQPGQSLTLIATANQGSEATYESGFVIDKFPISRPNLTFSTLTVSNMSPEDSSIYLCSVEKGELQEAQYFGPGTRLLVL.

The chain combines TRBV7-8 with TRBJ2-1, with 8 bases fitting TRBD2. The CDR3 extends over 13 amino acids. Germline V gene sequence: CDR1 SGHVS, CDR2 FQNEAQ. V shed 1 base, J shed 15 bases, and the junction held 8 bases outside the gene matches. Here the CDR3 reads CASSLVLTGGSFF. Written as DNA, the CDR3 is TGTGCCAGCAGCTTAGTTCTCACGGGGGGGTCGTTCTTC.

The chain links TRBV7-3 to TRBJ2-7; D is unclear. CDR1 is SGHTA and CDR2 is FQGTGA in the germline V gene. V lost 2 bases to trimming and J lost 6 bases, with 11 bases between them. The CDR3 sequence is 13 residues long. The CDR3 sequence is CASSLLAGGEQYF. Here the CDR3 DNA reads TGTGCCAGCAGCTTACTGGCAGGTGGCGAGCAGTACTTC.

As for this clone: The sample holds other DNA sequences that translate to the same CDR3. The chain links TRBV29-1 to TRBJ2-1; the D gene is possibly TRBD2 (5 bases). V was clipped by 1 base and J by 8 bases, with 9 bases between them. Germline CDR1 SQVTM, CDR2 ANQGSEA. The CDR3 is 12 residues long. For the CDR3, the DNA is TGCAGCGTTGAAGGGGAGAGGGATGAGCAGTTCTTC. It translates to CSVEGERDEQFF.

This chain uses TRBV4-1 with TRBJ2-1; D perhaps matches TRBD1 (6 bases). Germline CDR1 is MGHRA and CDR2 is YSYEKL. The V end was cut by 3 bases, the J end by 4 bases, with 13 bases between. The CDR3 contains 15 residues. As DNA, the CDR3 is TGCGCCAGCAGCCATCAACTAGGACAGTACAATGAGCAGTTCTTC. It yields the protein CASSHQLGQYNEQFF.

This rearrangement joins TRBV7-3 to TRBJ2-1; TRBD2 matches at 10 bases. With V trimmed by 5 bases and J by 2 bases, 3 bases remained unmatched. The CDR3 is made up of 15 amino acids. Germline V gene sequence: CDR1 SGHTA, CDR2 FQGTGA. The chain's CDR3 is CASSPGLAAYNEQFF. The CDR3, as DNA: TGTGCCAGCAGCCCCGGACTAGCGGCCTACAATGAGCAGTTCTTC.

The V call is TRBV7-3, the J call TRBJ2-5; 8 nucleotides match TRBD1. This CDR3 region has 15 residues. The trim removed 5 bases at V and 1 base at J, leaving 6 bases unmatched. CDR1 SGHTA and CDR2 FQGTGA come from the germline V gene. CDR3 sequence (DNA): TGTGCCAGCAGCACCCAGACAGGGGCCCAAGAGACCCAGTACTTC. It translates to CASSTQTGAQETQYF. The full variable domain, its missing parts supplied by reference TRBV7-3 and TRBJ2-5, is GAGVSQTPSNKVTEKGKYVELRCDPISGHTALYWYRQSLGQGPEFLIYFQGTGAADDSGLPNDRFFAVRPEGSVSTLKIQRTERGDSAVYLCASSTQTGAQETQYFGPGTRLLVL.

The chain carries TRBV5-4 and TRBJ1-2, with D unresolved. Per germline, CDR1 SGHNT and CDR2 YYREEE (reference sequence). Trimming removed 0 bases from V and 4 bases from J, with 7 bases in between. The CDR3 length is 13 residues. In DNA, the CDR3 is TGTGCCAGCAGCTTGGGCAGGCCCTATGGCTACACCTTC. It specifies CASSLGRPYGYTF.

The rearrangement uses TRBV5-6 and TRBJ2-7; the D gene is possibly TRBD2 (6 bases). V was shortened by 2 bases and J by 7 bases, with 10 bases between the two germline ends. The germline CDR1 and CDR2 sequences are SGHDT and YYEEEE. This CDR3 contains 12 residues. CDR3 region: CASSFAGREQYF. The CDR3 DNA sequence: TGTGCCAGCAGCTTTGCAGGGAGGGAGCAGTACTTC.

Only one count was recorded for this clone. This rearrangement joins TRBV7-8 to TRBJ2-7; the match to TRBD1 covers 10 bases. The CDR3 contains 15 residues. The germline gives CDR1 SGHVS, CDR2 FQNEAQ. Unmatched junction bases numbered 8, after V lost 2 bases and J lost 7 bases. The DNA of the CDR3 is TGTGCCAGCAGCTTACGGGACAGGGGCGTTTCGGAGCAGTACTTC. Encoded protein: CASSLRDRGVSEQYF.

The CDR3 reads CAWSVPTSGGYNEQFF. The DNA for the CDR3 is TGTGCCTGGAGTGTTCCCACGTCGGGGGGTTACAATGAGCAGTTCTTC. The rearrangement links TRBV30 to TRBJ2-1, with TRBD2 identical over 7 bases. Trimming removed 0 bases from V and 4 bases from J; junction bases left unmatched: 9. The CDR3 length is 16 residues. Germline assignment: CDR1 GTSNPN and CDR2 SVGIG (reference sequence).

The rearrangement uses TRBV7-2 and TRBJ1-6; D possibly corresponds to TRBD1 (6 bases). V was shortened by 1 base and J by 7 bases, with 17 bases between the two germline ends. Germline V gene lookup returns CDR1 SGHTA and CDR2 FQGNSA. The CDR3 contains 17 residues. CDR3 sequence: CASSLGIIQGPNSPLHF. For the CDR3, the DNA is TGTGCCAGCAGCTTAGGAATTATACAGGGACCCAATTCACCCCTCCACTTT.